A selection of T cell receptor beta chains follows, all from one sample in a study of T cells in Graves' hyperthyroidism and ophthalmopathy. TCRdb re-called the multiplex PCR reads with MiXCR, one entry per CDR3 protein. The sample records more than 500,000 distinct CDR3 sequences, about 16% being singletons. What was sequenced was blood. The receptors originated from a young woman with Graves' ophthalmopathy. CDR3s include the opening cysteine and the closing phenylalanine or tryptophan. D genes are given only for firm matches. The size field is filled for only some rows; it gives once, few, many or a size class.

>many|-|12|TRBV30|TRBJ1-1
TGTGCCTTCCGCCCCTCCCGCACTGAAGCTTTCTTT
CAFRPSRTEAFF
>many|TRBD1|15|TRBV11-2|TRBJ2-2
TGTGCCAGCAGCTGGGACAGGGGAAACACCGGGGAGCTGTTTTTT
CASSWDRGNTGELFF
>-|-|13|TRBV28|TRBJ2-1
TGTGCCAGCAGTTTAAACCCTTACAATGAGCAGTTCTTC
CASSLNPYNEQFF
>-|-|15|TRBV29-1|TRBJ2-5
TGCAGCGTTGAATTAATAACAGGACAGAGAGAGACCCAGTACTTC
CSVELITGQRETQYF
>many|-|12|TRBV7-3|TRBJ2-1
TGTGCCAGCAGCTTATTTGGACAGGAGCAGTTCTTC
CASSLFGQEQFF
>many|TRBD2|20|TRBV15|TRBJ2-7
TGTGCCACCAGCAGAGATCTTGGGCTAGCGGACCACAGCAGAACCTACGAGCAGTACTTC
CATSRDLGLADHSRTYEQYF
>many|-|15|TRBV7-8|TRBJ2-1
TGTGCCAGCAGCTTAGACCCTCCCTCCTACAATGAGCAGTTCTTC
CASSLDPPSYNEQFF
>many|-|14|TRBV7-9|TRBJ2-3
TGTGCCAGCGCCCCCGGTCCTAGCACAGATACGCAGTATTTT
CASAPGPSTDTQYF
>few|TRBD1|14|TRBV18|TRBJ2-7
TGTGCCAGCTCACCCCCGGACAGGGTTTACGAGCAGTACTTC
CASSPPDRVYEQYF
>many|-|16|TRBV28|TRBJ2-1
TGTGCCAGCAGTCCCCCCCCCGGGACTGATAACAATGAGCAGTTCTTC
CASSPPPGTDNNEQFF
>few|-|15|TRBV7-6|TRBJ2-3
TGTGCCAGCAGCTTAGCCGTGTCAGGATCAGATACGCAGTATTTT
CASSLAVSGSDTQYF
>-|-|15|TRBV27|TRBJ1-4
TGTGCCAGCAGTCAGAATTCGGGATGGAGTGAAAAACTGTTTTTT
CASSQNSGWSEKLFF